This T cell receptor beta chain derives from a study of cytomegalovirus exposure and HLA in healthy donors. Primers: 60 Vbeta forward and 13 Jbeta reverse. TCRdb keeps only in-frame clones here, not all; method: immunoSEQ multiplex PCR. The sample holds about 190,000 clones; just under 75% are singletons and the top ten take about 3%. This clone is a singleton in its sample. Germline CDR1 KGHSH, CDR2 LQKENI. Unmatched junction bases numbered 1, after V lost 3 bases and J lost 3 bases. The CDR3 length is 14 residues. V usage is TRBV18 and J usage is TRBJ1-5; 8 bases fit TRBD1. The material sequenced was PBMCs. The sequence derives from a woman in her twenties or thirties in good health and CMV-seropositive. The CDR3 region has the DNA TGTGCCAGCTCACCGACAGGGGACAATCAGCCCCAGCATTTT. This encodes CASSPTGDNQPQHF. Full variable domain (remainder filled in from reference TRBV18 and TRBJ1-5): NAGVMQNPRHLVRRRGQEARLRCSPMKGHSHVYWYRQLPEEGLKFMVYLQKENIIDESGMPKERFSAEFPKEGPSILRIQQVVRGDSAAYFCASSPTGDNQPQHFGDGTRLSIL.